There are many counts of the clone carrying this TCR beta chain. Antigen unknown. These data originate in a study of T cells in Graves' hyperthyroidism and ophthalmopathy. General study points: Blood shared most expanded thyroid clonotypes above 0.001.

From RNA transcripts, TCR beta CDR3 regions were amplified. HTBI primers drove first-round RT-PCR of the TCR CDR3. TCRdb reanalysed the multiplex PCR reads using MiXCR and keeps one entry per CDR3 protein. The sample records around 340,000 distinct CDR3 sequences, approximately 14% being singletons. The CDR3 contains 15 residues. CDR1 and CDR2 from the germline V gene are DFQATT and SNEGSKA (reference sequence). J was trimmed by 0 bases and V by 6 bases; bases with no gene match: 7. The receptor was isolated from a woman between 25 and 40 years old with Graves' hyperthyroidism. The rearrangement uses TRBV20-1 and TRBJ1-5, with 8 nucleotides matching TRBD1. Material for sequencing was blood. In DNA form, the CDR3 reads TGCAGTGCCATACGGACAGGGACTAGCAATCAGCCCCAGCATTTT. Translated, it gives CSAIRTGTSNQPQHF.